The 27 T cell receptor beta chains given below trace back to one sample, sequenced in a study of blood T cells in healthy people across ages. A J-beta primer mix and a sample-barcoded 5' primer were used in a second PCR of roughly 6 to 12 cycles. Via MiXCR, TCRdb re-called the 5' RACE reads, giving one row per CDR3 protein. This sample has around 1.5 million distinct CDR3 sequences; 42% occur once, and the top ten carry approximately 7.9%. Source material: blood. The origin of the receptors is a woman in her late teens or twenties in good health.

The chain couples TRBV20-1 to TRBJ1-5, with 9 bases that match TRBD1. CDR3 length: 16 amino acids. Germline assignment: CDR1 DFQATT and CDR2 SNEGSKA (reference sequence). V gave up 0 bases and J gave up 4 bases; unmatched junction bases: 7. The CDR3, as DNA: TGCAGTGCTAGAGACCCACTCGGACAGGGGAATCAGCCCCAGCATTTT. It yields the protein CSARDPLGQGNQPQHF.

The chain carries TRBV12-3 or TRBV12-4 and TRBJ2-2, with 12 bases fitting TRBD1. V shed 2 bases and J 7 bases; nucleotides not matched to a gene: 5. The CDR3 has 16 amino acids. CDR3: CASSLRGQGAIGELFF. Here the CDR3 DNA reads TGTGCCAGCAGTTTAAGGGGACAGGGGGCCATCGGGGAGCTGTTTTTT.

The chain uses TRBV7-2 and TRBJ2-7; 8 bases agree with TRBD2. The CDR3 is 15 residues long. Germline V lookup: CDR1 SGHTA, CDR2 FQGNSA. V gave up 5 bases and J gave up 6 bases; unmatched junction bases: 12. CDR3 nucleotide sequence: TGTGCCAGCAGCCTCGGGGGTAGCGGGAAAAGCGAGCAGTACTTC. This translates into CASSLGGSGKSEQYF.

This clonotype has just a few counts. For the CDR3, the DNA is TGTGCCAGCAGCCAATGGGGGACTAGCGTCCAAGAGACCCAGTACTTC. This gives the protein CASSQWGTSVQETQYF. The chain combines TRBV9 with TRBJ2-5, with 10 positions matching TRBD2. The CDR3 runs to 16 residues. Germline lookup yields CDR1 SGDLS and CDR2 YYNGEE. After removal of 4 bases from V and 1 base from J, the junction contained 7 bases not matched to a gene.

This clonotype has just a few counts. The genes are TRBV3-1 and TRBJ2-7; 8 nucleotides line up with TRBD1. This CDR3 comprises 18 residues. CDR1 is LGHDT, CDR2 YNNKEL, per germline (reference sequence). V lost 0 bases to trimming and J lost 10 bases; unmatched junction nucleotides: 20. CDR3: CASSQDLAGRGGQGRQYF. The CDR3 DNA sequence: TGTGCCAGCAGCCAAGATCTGGCCGGACGAGGAGGACAGGGAAGACAGTACTTC.

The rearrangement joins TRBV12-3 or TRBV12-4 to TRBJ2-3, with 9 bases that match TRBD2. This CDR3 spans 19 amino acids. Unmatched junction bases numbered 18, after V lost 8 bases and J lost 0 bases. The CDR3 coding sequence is TGTGCCAGCGGTCCCGCCCTGGGGGCGGGGGGGACTAGCACAGATACGCAGTATTTT. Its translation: CASGPALGAGGTSTDTQYF.

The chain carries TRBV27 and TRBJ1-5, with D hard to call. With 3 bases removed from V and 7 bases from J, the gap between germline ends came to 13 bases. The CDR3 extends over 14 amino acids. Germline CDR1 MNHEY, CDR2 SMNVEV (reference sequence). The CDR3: CASSFGQPRQPQHF. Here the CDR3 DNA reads TGTGCCAGCAGTTTTGGCCAGCCCAGGCAGCCCCAGCATTTT.

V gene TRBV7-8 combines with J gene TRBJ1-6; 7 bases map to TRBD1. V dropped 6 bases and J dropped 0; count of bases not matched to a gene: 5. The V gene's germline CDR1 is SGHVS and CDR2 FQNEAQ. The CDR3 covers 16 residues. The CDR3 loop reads CASRAEGASYNSPLHF. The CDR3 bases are TGTGCCAGCAGGGCGGAGGGGGCCTCCTATAATTCACCCCTCCACTTT.

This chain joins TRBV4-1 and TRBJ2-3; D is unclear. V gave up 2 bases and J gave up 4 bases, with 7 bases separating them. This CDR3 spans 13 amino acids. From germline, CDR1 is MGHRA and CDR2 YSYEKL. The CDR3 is CASSQMTSDTQYF. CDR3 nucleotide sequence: TGCGCCAGCAGCCAAATGACCTCAGATACGCAGTATTTT.

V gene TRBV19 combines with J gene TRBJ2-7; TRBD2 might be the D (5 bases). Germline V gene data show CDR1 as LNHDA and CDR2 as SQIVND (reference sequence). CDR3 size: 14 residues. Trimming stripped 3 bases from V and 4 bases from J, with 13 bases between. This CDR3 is CASSIPGVMYEQYF. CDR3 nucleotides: TGTGCCAGTAGTATCCCCGGGGTCATGTACGAGCAGTACTTC.

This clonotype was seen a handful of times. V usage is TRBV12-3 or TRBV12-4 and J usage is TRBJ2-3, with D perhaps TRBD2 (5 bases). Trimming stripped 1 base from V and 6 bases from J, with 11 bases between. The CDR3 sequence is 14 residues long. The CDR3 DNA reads TGTGCCAGCAGTTTAGGGCGGTCGGGGGATACGCAGTATTTT. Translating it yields CASSLGRSGDTQYF.

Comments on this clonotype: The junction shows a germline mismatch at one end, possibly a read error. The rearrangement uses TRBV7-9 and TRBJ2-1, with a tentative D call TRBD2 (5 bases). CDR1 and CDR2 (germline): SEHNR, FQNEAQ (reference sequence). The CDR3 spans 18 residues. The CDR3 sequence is CASNNLGSSSAPTDELFF. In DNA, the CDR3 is TGTGCCAGCAACAACCTAGGGAGTTCCAGTGCACCTACGGATGAGCTGTTCTTC.

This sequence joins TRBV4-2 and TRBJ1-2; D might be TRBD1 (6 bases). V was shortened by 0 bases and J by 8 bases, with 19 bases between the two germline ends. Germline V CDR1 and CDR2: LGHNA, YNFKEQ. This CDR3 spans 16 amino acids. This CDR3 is CASSQDGTGRQSGYTF. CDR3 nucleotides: TGTGCCAGCAGCCAAGATGGTACAGGGAGGCAGTCGGGCTACACCTTC.

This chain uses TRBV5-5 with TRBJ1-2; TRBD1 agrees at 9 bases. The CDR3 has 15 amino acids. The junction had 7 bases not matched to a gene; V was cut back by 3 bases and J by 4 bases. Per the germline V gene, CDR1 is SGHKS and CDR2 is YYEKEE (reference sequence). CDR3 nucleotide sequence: TGTGCCAGCAGCTGGACAGGGGAGATTTTCTATGGCTACACCTTC. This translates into CASSWTGEIFYGYTF.

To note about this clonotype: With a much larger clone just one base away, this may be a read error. The CDR3 reads CASSLRGNNEQYF. The CDR3 DNA is TGTGCCAGCAGTTTACGCGGGAACAATGAGCAGTACTTC. The chain combines TRBV12-3 or TRBV12-4 with TRBJ2-5; TRBD2 is a possible D gene (6 bases). Trimming took off 2 bases at V and 11 bases at J, with 15 bases between the two ends. CDR3 size: 13 residues.

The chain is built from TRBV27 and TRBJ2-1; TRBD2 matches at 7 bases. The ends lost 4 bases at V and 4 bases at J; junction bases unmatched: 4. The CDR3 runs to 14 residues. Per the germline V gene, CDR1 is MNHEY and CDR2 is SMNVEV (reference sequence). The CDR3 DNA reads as TGTGCCAGCAGTTCTCCAGCGGGGTACAATGAGCAGTTCTTC. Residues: CASSSPAGYNEQFF.

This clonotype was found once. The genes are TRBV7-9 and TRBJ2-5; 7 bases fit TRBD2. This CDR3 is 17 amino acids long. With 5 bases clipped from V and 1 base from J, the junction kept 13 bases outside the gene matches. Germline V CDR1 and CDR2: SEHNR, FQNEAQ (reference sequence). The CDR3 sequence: CASSPPLPSGVQETQYF. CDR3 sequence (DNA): TGTGCCAGCAGCCCACCACTGCCTAGCGGAGTCCAAGAGACCCAGTACTTC.

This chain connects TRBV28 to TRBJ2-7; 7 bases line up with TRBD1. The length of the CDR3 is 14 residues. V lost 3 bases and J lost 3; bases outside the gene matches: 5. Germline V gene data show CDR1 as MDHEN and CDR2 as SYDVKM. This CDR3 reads CASSFLQGLYEQYF. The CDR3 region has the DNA TGTGCCAGCAGTTTTCTACAGGGGCTCTACGAGCAGTACTTC.

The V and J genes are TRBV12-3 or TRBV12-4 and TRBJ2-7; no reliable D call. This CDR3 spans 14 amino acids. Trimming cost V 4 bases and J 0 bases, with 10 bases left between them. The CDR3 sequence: CASSYWFSSYEQYF. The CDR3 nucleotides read TGTGCCAGCAGTTACTGGTTCAGCTCCTACGAGCAGTACTTC.

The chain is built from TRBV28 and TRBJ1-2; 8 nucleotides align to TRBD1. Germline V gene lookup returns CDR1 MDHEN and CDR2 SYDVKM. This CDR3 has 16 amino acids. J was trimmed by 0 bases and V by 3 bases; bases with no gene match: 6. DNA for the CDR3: TGTGCCAGCAGTTTCGCAGGGGGCAATCCTAACTATGGCTACACCTTC. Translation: CASSFAGGNPNYGYTF.

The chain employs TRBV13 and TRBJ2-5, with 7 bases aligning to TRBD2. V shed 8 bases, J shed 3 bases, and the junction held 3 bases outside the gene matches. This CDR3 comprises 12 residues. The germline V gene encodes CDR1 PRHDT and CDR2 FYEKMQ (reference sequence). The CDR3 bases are TGTGCCAGCGGGGGACTAAAAGAGACCCAGTACTTC. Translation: CASGGLKETQYF. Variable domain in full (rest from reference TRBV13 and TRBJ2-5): AAGVIQSPRHLIKEKRETATLKCYPIPRHDTVYWYQQGPGQDPQFLISFYEKMQSDKGSIPDRFSAQQFSDYHSELNMSSLELGDSALYFCASGGLKETQYFGPGTRLLVL.

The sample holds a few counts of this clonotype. CDR3 amino acids: CSGATTASGNEQYF. CDR3 nucleotides: TGCAGCGGAGCGACCACCGCCTCCGGCAATGAGCAGTACTTC. This chain joins TRBV29-1 and TRBJ2-1; D unresolved. The DNA matches TRBJ2-7 better at its end, which makes the J call doubtful. This CDR3 has 14 residues. The germline gives CDR1 SQVTM, CDR2 ANQGSEA.

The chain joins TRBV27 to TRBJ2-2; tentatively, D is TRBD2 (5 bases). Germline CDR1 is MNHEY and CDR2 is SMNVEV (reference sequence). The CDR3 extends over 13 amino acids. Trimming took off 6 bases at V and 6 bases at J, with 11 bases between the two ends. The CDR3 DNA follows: TGTGCCAGCAGGCAACTAGACCCCGGGGAGCTGTTTTTT. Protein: CASRQLDPGELFF.

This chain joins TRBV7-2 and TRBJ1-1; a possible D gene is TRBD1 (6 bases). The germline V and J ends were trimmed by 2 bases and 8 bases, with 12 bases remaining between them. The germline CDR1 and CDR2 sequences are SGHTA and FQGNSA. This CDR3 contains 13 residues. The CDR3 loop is CASSLRPDREAFF. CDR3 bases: TGTGCCAGCAGCTTACGCCCGGACAGAGAAGCTTTCTTT.

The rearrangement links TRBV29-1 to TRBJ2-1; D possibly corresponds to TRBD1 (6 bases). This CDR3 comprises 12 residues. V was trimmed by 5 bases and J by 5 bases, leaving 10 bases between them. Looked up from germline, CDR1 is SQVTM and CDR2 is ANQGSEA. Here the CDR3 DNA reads TGCAGCGTTCGGGACACCCACAATGAGCAGTTCTTC. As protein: CSVRDTHNEQFF.

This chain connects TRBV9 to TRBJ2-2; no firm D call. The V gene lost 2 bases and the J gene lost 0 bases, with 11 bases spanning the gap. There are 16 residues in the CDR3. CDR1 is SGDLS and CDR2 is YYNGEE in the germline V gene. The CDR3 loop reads CASSVKWLTNTGELFF. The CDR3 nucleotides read TGTGCCAGCAGCGTGAAATGGCTGACGAACACCGGGGAGCTGTTTTTT.

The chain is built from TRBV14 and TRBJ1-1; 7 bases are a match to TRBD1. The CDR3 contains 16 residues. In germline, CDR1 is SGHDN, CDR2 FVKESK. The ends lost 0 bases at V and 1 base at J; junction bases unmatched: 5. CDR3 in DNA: TGTGCCAGCAGCCAAGATCGTAGGACAGGGAACACTGAAGCTTTCTTT. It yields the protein CASSQDRRTGNTEAFF.